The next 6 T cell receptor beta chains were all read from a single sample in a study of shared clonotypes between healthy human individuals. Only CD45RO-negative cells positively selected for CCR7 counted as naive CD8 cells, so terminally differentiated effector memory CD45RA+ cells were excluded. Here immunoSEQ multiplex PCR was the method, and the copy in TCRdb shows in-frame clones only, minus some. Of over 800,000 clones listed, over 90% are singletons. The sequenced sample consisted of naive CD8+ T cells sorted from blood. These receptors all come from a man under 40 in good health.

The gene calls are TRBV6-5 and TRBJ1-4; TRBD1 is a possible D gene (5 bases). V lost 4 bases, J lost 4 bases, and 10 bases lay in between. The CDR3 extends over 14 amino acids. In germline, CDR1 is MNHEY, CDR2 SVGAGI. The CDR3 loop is CASSWGRVNEKLFF. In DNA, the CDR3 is TGTGCCAGCAGTTGGGGCAGGGTTAATGAAAAACTGTTTTTT.

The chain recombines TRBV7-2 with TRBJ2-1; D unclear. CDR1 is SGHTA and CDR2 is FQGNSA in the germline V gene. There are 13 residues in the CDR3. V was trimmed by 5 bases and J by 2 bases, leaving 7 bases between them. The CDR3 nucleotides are TGTGCCAGCAGCACTCGTACCTACAATGAGCAGTTCTTC. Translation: CASSTRTYNEQFF.

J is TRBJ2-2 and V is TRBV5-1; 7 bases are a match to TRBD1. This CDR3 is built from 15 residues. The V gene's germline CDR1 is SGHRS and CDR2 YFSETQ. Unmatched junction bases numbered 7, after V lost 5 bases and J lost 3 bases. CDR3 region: CASRKGQEYTGELFF. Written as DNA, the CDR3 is TGCGCCAGCAGAAAAGGACAGGAGTACACCGGGGAGCTGTTTTTT.

CDR3 DNA sequence: TGTGCCAGCAGCCAAGAAGGAGAACTAGCGGGGAAGAGGTTCTTC. As protein: CASSQEGELAGKRFF. The rearrangement links TRBV14 to TRBJ2-1; 10 bases fit TRBD2. CDR3 length: 15 amino acids. The trim removed 0 bases at V and 15 bases at J, leaving 11 bases unmatched. Per germline, CDR1 SGHDN and CDR2 FVKESK. The variable domain in full, completed from reference TRBV14 and TRBJ2-1, reads EAGVTQFPSHSVIEKGQTVTLRCDPISGHDNLYWYRRVMGKEIKFLLHFVKESKQDESGMPNNRFLAERTGGTYSTLKVQPAELEDSGVYFCASSQEGELAGKRFFGPGTRLTVL.

CDR3 DNA: TGTGCCAGCAGTGTCTCCGGGACAGGGGGTGAAGCTTTCTTT. Protein: CASSVSGTGGEAFF. The chain recombines TRBV28 with TRBJ1-1; TRBD1 aligns across 11 bases. Trimming took 5 bases from V and 7 from J; bases not matched to a gene: 6. There are 14 residues in the CDR3. The V gene's germline CDR1 is MDHEN and CDR2 SYDVKM.

The CDR3 loop reads CASSPGVNNEQFF. CDR3 nucleotides: TGCGCCAGCAGCCCTGGAGTCAACAATGAGCAGTTCTTC. The genes are TRBV4-3 and TRBJ2-1; D ambiguous. The CDR3 loop spans 13 amino acids. V was trimmed by 4 bases and J by 5 bases, leaving 9 bases between them. Germline values: CDR1 LGHNA, CDR2 YSLEER.